A selection of T cell receptor beta chains follows, all from one sample in a study of identical twins. Using its own MiXCR run on the 5' RACE reads, TCRdb lists one record per CDR3 protein. The sample has around 220,000 distinct CDR3 sequences; under 12% are singletons. Sequencing was performed on memory T cells sorted from blood. These receptors came from a man in his fifties or sixties in good health. CDR3s include the opening cysteine and the closing phenylalanine or tryptophan. Fields, in order: D gene, J gene, clone size, V gene, CDR3 protein, CDR3 DNA. A D gene is named only where the DNA matches it firmly. Clone size, where shown, is once, few, many, or a class for clones that have expanded.

NA | TRBJ2-2 | NA | TRBV11-2 | CASSPLPGLEKGGELFF | TGTGCCAGCAGCCCCCTCCCGGGACTCGAGAAAGGCGGGGAGCTGTTTTTT
TRBD2 | TRBJ2-1 | NA | TRBV9 | CASSVGAGVSNEQFF | TGTGCCAGCAGCGTAGGAGCGGGAGTATCTAATGAGCAGTTCTTC
NA | TRBJ2-7 | many | TRBV6-5 | CASSYEGRGYEQYF | TGTGCCAGCAGTTACGAAGGCAGGGGCTACGAGCAGTACTTC
TRBD1 | TRBJ1-2 | NA | TRBV7-9 | CASSPGTGDAF | TGTGCCAGCAGTCCCGGGACAGGGGACGCCTTC
NA | TRBJ2-2 | few | TRBV7-2 | CASSFLQPTGELFF | TGTGCCAGCAGCTTCCTGCAGCCCACCGGTGAGCTGTTTTTT
TRBD1 | TRBJ2-3 | few | TRBV7-9 | CASSPEGAPYTDTQYF | TGTGCCAGCAGCCCCGAGGGGGCGCCCTACACAGATACGCAGTATTTT
NA | TRBJ1-3 | many | TRBV15 | CATGSSGSGNTIYF | TGTGCCACCGGGTCTTCGGGATCTGGAAACACCATATATTTT
TRBD2 | TRBJ2-7 | NA | TRBV7-9 | CASKRTSGSYEQYF | TGTGCCAGCAAGAGGACTAGCGGCTCCTACGAGCAGTACTTC
TRBD1 | TRBJ2-1 | many | TRBV10-3 | CAISEYRTGADEQFF | TGTGCCATCAGTGAGTATCGGACAGGGGCGGATGAGCAGTTCTTC
NA | TRBJ2-3 | few | TRBV5-6 | CASSYRWGVSSGTDTQYF | TGTGCCAGCAGCTATCGGTGGGGGGTGAGTTCCGGCACAGATACGCAGTATTTT
TRBD2 | TRBJ2-7 | NA | TRBV7-8 | CASSSLAGTLEQYF | TGTGCCAGCAGCTCCTTAGCGGGGACACTCGAGCAGTACTTC
NA | TRBJ1-6 | NA | TRBV12-3/TRBV12-4 | CASNFPGGVSPLHF | TGTGCCAGCAACTTCCCTGGGGGTGTTTCACCCCTCCACTTT
NA | TRBJ2-3 | NA | TRBV29-1 | CSVGGTDTQYF | TGCAGCGTTGGAGGCACAGATACGCAGTATTTT
NA | TRBJ2-7 | NA | TRBV20-1 | CSASRGPPFYEQYF | TGCAGTGCTAGCCGGGGGCCCCCCTTCTACGAGCAGTACTTC
NA | TRBJ1-1 | NA | TRBV12-3/TRBV12-4 | CASTLDQGTEAFF | TGTGCCAGCACCCTCGACCAGGGAACTGAAGCTTTCTTT
NA | TRBJ1-2 | few | TRBV21-1 | CASSNGRATSSGYTF | TGTGCCAGCAGCAATGGCAGGGCTACTTCTAGCGGCTACACCTTC
TRBD2 | TRBJ2-2 | many | TRBV7-9 | CASSPRESRPTGELFF | TGTGCCAGCAGCCCGCGGGAGTCTCGTCCGACCGGGGAGCTGTTTTTT
TRBD1 | TRBJ2-1 | many | TRBV18 | CASSPGTGGSYNEQFF | TGTGCCAGCTCACCAGGGACAGGGGGCTCCTACAATGAGCAGTTCTTC
NA | TRBJ2-6 | few | TRBV4-3 | CASSQDRGRTFSGANVLTF | TGCGCCAGCAGCCAAGATCGGGGCAGGACCTTTTCTGGGGCCAACGTCCTGACTTTC
NA | TRBJ1-6 | many | TRBV12-3/TRBV12-4 | CASRKDSSYSPLHF | TGTGCCAGCAGGAAGGACAGCAGTTATTCACCCCTCCACTTT
NA | TRBJ2-1 | NA | TRBV24-1 | CATSGGEILTYNEQFF | TGTGCCACCAGTGGAGGGGAAATCCTGACCTACAATGAGCAGTTCTTC
NA | TRBJ1-6 | many | TRBV12-3/TRBV12-4 | CASSPGWTSPLHF | TGTGCCAGCAGTCCAGGATGGACTTCACCCCTCCACTTT
NA | TRBJ1-3 | many | TRBV6-2/TRBV6-3 | CASSYARRGPAGNTIYF | TGTGCCAGCAGTTACGCCCGAAGAGGCCCGGCGGGAAACACCATATATTTT
NA | TRBJ1-1 | many | TRBV5-1 | CASRVQRDTEAFF | TGCGCCAGCAGGGTCCAGCGGGACACTGAAGCTTTCTTT
NA | TRBJ1-5 | many | TRBV10-3 | CAISVSAGDQPQHF | TGTGCCATCAGTGTCTCGGCAGGGGATCAGCCCCAGCATTTT
TRBD2 | TRBJ2-5 | many | TRBV11-1 | CASSPTFGQWDYRGETQYF | TGTGCCAGCAGCCCCACCTTCGGACAATGGGACTATCGAGGGGAGACCCAGTACTTC
NA | TRBJ2-1 | many | TRBV7-9 | CASSLRTGEQFF | TGTGCCAGCAGCTTAAGAACGGGTGAGCAGTTCTTC
NA | TRBJ2-5 | many | TRBV12-3/TRBV12-4 | CASSFLGSGRKETQYF | TGTGCCAGCAGTTTCCTCGGTTCGGGACGGAAAGAGACCCAGTACTTC
NA | TRBJ1-1 | few | TRBV29-1 | CSGGVNTEAFF | TGCAGCGGGGGAGTGAACACTGAAGCTTTCTTT
NA | TRBJ2-3 | NA | TRBV7-2 | CASSESTDTQYF | TGTGCCAGCAGCGAAAGCACAGATACGCAGTATTTT
TRBD2 | TRBJ2-7 | NA | TRBV10-3 | CAISEPGIIAGDEQYF | TGTGCCATCAGTGAGCCGGGAATAATAGCGGGAGACGAGCAGTACTTC
TRBD2 | TRBJ2-1 | many | TRBV18 | CASSPPISEREEGEQFF | TGTGCCAGCTCACCACCGATTTCCGAGCGGGAGGAAGGGGAGCAGTTCTTC
NA | TRBJ1-2 | few | TRBV4-1 | CASSQDDIPNYGYTF | TGCGCCAGCAGCCAAGACGATATTCCTAACTATGGCTACACCTTC